The clone carrying this T cell receptor (beta chain) was seen a handful of times. The library came from three nested PCR rounds adapted from ARM-PCR protocols. TCRdb re-analysed the multiplex PCR reads in MiXCR, keeping a single row per CDR3 protein. The table includes 200,000 or so distinct CDR3 sequences, about 71% detected once. Germline loops: CDR1 SGHDT, CDR2 YYEEEE. V was trimmed by 0 bases and J by 2 bases, leaving 9 bases between them. The CDR3 is 15 residues long. The data belong to a study of tumor and adjacent non-tumor tissue in lung cancer. This sample's RNA came from whole unsorted tissue. Between August and November 2014, newly diagnosed, chemotherapy-naive lung cancer patients underwent thoracic surgery in China.

The V call is TRBV5-6, the J call TRBJ1-5; no clear D gene. Material for sequencing was lung tumor tissue. This clonotype originated in a man between 60 and 75 years old with non-small cell lung cancer. As DNA, the CDR3 is TGTGCCAGCAGCTTGGATAGGAGCGGCAATCAGCCCCAGCATTTT. The encoded protein is CASSLDRSGNQPQHF.